This T cell receptor beta chain was identified during a study of blood T cell repertoires in COVID-19. On the study more broadly: Sample material is recorded as cDNA or gDNA derived from T cells, B-cell-depleted T cells, or PBMCs.

V shed 6 bases, J shed 0 bases, and the junction held 4 bases outside the gene matches. Germline V gene lookup returns CDR1 SQVTM and CDR2 ANQGSEA. The CDR3 runs 14 residues. Original data processing: Amplification from reference gene primers served as the basis for estimated nucleated cell counts. The method was immunoSEQ multiplex PCR; TCRdb's version includes in-frame clones alone and lacks a portion of them. Clone size and the V and J calls come from that table; the DNA yielded D and trimming. Here the sample spans around 260,000 clones, approximately 86% being singletons. Patients in Seattle were enrolled during active infection, then followed longitudinally.

Sequencing was done on a sample of peripheral blood. This chain links TRBV29-1 with TRBJ1-4, with TRBD1 matching 7 bases. The sequence was collected from a woman aged 60 to 75 with COVID-19, enrolled during active disease. The CDR3 nucleotides read TGCAGCGTAAGACAGGGCGCAACTAATGAAAAACTGTTTTTT. Amino acids: CSVRQGATNEKLFF.